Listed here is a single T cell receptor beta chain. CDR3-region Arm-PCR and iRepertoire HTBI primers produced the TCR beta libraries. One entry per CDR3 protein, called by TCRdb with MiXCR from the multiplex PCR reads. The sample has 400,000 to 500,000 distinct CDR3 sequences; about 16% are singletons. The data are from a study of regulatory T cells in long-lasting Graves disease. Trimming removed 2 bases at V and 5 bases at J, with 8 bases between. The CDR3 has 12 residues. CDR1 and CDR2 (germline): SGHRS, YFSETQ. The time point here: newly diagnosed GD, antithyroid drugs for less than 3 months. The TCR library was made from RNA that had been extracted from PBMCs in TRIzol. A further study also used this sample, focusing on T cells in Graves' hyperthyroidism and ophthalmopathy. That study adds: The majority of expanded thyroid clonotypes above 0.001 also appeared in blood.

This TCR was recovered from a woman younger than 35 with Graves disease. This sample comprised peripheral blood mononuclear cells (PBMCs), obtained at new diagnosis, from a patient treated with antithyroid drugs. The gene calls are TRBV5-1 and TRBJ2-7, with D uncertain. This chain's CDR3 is CASSLSPDEQYF. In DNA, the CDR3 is TGCGCCAGCAGCTTATCCCCGGACGAGCAGTACTTC. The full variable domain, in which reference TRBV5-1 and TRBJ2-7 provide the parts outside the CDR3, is KAGVTQTPRYLIKTRGQQVTLSCSPISGHRSVSWYQQTPGQGLQFLFEYFSETQRNKGNFPGRFSGRQFSNSRSEMNVSTLELGDSALYLCASSLSPDEQYFGPGTRLTVT.